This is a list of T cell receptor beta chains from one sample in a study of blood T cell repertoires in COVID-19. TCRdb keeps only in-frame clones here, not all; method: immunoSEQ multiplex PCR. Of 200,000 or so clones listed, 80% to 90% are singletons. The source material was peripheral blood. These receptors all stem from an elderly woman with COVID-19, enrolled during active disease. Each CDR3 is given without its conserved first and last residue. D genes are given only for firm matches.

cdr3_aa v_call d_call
ASSLEVTAYGYT TRBV5-1 NA
SVGLDRTFDEQY TRBV29-1 NA
ASSPRDMRSMVGEKLF TRBV6-6 NA
ASSHGYEQY TRBV7-9 NA
ASSRGPGEEAF TRBV2 NA
ASSPQRGGPSTDTQY TRBV5-4 TRBD2
AVRAVGGELF TRBV10-3 NA
ASSFFGAGTPPDTQY TRBV28 NA
ASRVAGGYTGELF TRBV28 TRBD2
ASSPGTGRELF TRBV7-2 TRBD1
ASRTGGSNQPQH TRBV5-1 TRBD1